The T cell receptor (beta chain) described here comes from a study of CD8 T cells in Susac syndrome. This clonotype was seen more than once but under ten times. Per the germline V gene, CDR1 is SGHTA and CDR2 is FQGNSA. V lost 2 bases, J lost 1 base, and 9 bases lay in between. The CDR3 length is 14 residues. Random hexamers were used to reverse transcribe the RNA input (about 0.5 to 1 ug). Across 54 Vbeta and 13 Jbeta, immunoSEQ multiplex PCR amplified TCR beta CDR3. TCRdb re-called the immunoSEQ multiplex PCR reads through MiXCR, storing one row per CDR3 protein. The sample includes some 100,000 distinct CDR3 sequences, 85% to 95% seen only once; the top ten take over 0.1%. TCR beta was sequenced from blood CD8+ and CD4+ T cells. Controls were healthy donors chosen to match patients in age and sex. Both CD4+ and CD8+ T cells were negatively isolated, and TEMRA cells underwent FACS enrichment.

The sample taken for sequencing was CD8+ T cells from PBMCs. V is TRBV7-2 and J is TRBJ2-7; TRBD1 is a possible D gene (5 bases). The receptor's source is a human donor in good health. CDR3 nucleotide sequence: TGTGCCAGCAGCTTAAGCAGGGTGTCCTACGAGCAGTACTTC. Translation gives CASSLSRVSYEQYF.